Included here is one TCR beta chain sequence, with context. One end of the junction is discordant with germline, which a read error may explain. These data belong to a study of tumor and adjacent non-tumor tissue in lung cancer. A modified ARM-PCR protocol with three rounds of nested PCR amplified TCRbeta. MiXCR, applied by TCRdb to the multiplex PCR reads, yields one record per CDR3 protein. The sample lists 90,000 to 100,000 distinct CDR3 sequences, 75% to 85% seen once, with about 31% in the top ten. This sample's RNA came from whole unsorted tissue. Distant lung tissue was collected more than 3 cm away from the tumor edge. Per germline, CDR1 SGHNT and CDR2 YENEEA. The CDR3 totals 15 residues.

Sequenced input: distant non-tumor lung tissue. The source is a man aged 55 to 69 with small cell lung cancer. The V and J genes are TRBV11-3 and TRBJ2-3, with 10 bases aligning to TRBD2. The CDR3 coding sequence is TGTACCGGCAGAACGGGCCTAGCGGGAGAAGATACGCAGTACTTT. Translation: CTGRTGLAGEDTQYF. Using reference TRBV11-3 and TRBJ2-3 for the parts outside the CDR3, the full variable domain is EAGVVQSPRYKIIEKKQPVAFWCNPISGHNTLYWYLQNLGQGPELLIRYENEEAVDDSQLPKDRFSAERLKGVDSTLKIQPAELGDSAVYLCTGRTGLAGEDTQYFGPGTRLTVL.